This T cell receptor (beta chain) is from a study of STAT5B mutations in CD4+ large granular lymphocyte leukemia. Using immunoSEQ multiplex PCR, the repertoire was profiled, and TCRdb retains in-frame clones only, with some absent. The table records about 33,000 clones, 60% to 80% of them present only once. Details on this clone: Its antigen is as yet unknown.

CDR3 size: 15 residues. Germline values: CDR1 KGHSH, CDR2 LQKENI. With V trimmed by 5 bases and J by 5 bases, 6 bases remained unmatched. General observations from the study: Top patient clones used TRBV06 genes more often: 8/27 versus 2/35 in controls. Main leukemic clonotypes were patient-specific, but more than 20% appeared at low frequency elsewhere.

This receptor was identified in a human donor in good health. The chain carries TRBV18 and TRBJ2-5; 12 bases match TRBD2. The sample comprised CD4+ T cells from blood buffy coats. CDR3 sequence reads: CASSSGLAGGETQYF. For the CDR3, the DNA is TGTGCCAGCTCATCGGGACTAGCGGGTGGCGAGACCCAGTACTTC. Based on the CDR3 plus reference TRBV18 and TRBJ2-5, the full variable domain is NAGVMQNPRHLVRRRGQEARLRCSPMKGHSHVYWYRQLPEEGLKFMVYLQKENIIDESGMPKERFSAEFPKEGPSILRIQQVVRGDSAAYFCASSSGLAGGETQYFGPGTRLLVL.